The 17 T cell receptor beta chains reported below all come from one sample, sequenced in a study of cytomegalovirus exposure and HLA in healthy donors (TCRdb year 2017). The library relied on the immunoSEQ multiplex PCR assay. A mixture of 60 forward primers for TCR Vbeta segments and 13 reverse primers for TCR Jbeta segments was used in the multiplex PCR. The clones in this table, taken by TCRdb from immuneACCESS, are in-frame only. Not every clone is retained; where verified, under half of the shortfall comes from an unresolved V gene, and the cause of the rest is unknown. In this sample the table shows under 150,000 clones, about 70% of which occur a single time. The ten largest clones capture under 3% of the sample. Specimen: PBMCs. All receptors come from a woman aged 55-70 years in good health and CMV-seropositive.

V gene TRBV4-2 combines with J gene TRBJ2-3, with D maybe TRBD1 (5 bases). This CDR3 comprises 16 residues. Germline V gene sequence: CDR1 LGHNA, CDR2 YNFKEQ. Deletions cut 0 bases from V and 1 base from J, with 11 bases between. This CDR3 is CASSQDGAAGTDTQYF. Written as DNA, the CDR3 is TGTGCCAGCAGCCAAGATGGGGCGGCAGGCACAGATACGCAGTATTTT.

The chain carries TRBV7-9 and TRBJ2-3, with a tentative D call TRBD1 (6 bases). The V gene's germline CDR1 is SEHNR and CDR2 FQNEAQ (reference sequence). With 3 bases removed from V and 2 bases from J, the gap between germline ends came to 9 bases. This CDR3 region has 14 residues. CDR3 region: CASSLGALTDTQYF. The CDR3 nucleotides read TGTGCCAGCAGCTTGGGGGCCCTCACAGATACGCAGTATTTT.

The J gene is TRBJ2-3, the V gene TRBV6-5, with a possible D match to TRBD2 (6 bases). The CDR3 is 15 amino acids. Germline loops: CDR1 MNHEY, CDR2 SVGAGI. The V end lost 6 bases, the J end lost 1 base, and 14 bases lay between the germline ends. The CDR3: CASRNPGGRTDTQYF. The CDR3 bases are TGTGCCAGCAGAAACCCCGGGGGACGCACAGATACGCAGTATTTT.

The V gene is TRBV7-9, the J gene TRBJ1-1, with a possible D match to TRBD1 (6 bases). In germline, CDR1 is SEHNR, CDR2 FQNEAQ (reference sequence). Trimming took 5 bases from V and 0 from J, leaving 10 bases between them. This CDR3 has 14 residues. CDR3 in amino acids: CASSVWTVNTEAFF. DNA for the CDR3: TGTGCCAGCAGCGTATGGACAGTGAACACTGAAGCTTTCTTT. Variable domain in full (rest from reference TRBV7-9 and TRBJ1-1): DTGVSQNPRHKITKRGQNVTFRCDPISEHNRLYWYRQTLGQGPEFLTYFQNEAQLEKSRLLSDRFSAERPKGSFSTLEIQRTEQGDSAMYLCASSVWTVNTEAFFGQGTRLTVV.

The rearrangement links TRBV29-1 to TRBJ2-5; tentative D call: TRBD1 (6 bases). The CDR3 consists of 14 residues. V lost 5 bases and J 5 bases, leaving 18 bases between the germline ends. From germline, CDR1 is SQVTM and CDR2 ANQGSEA. The CDR3 DNA reads TGCAGCGTTCGCCGGACAGTGAGGGGGGAGACCCAGTACTTC. As protein: CSVRRTVRGETQYF. Looking up the rest from reference TRBV29-1 and TRBJ2-5 gives the full variable domain: SAVISQKPSRDICQRGTSLTIQCQVDSQVTMMFWYRQQPGQSLTLIATANQGSEATYESGFVIDKFPISRPNLTFSTLTVSNMSPEDSSIYLCSVRRTVRGETQYFGPGTRLLVL.

This chain uses TRBV6-6 with TRBJ1-2, with 7 bases matching TRBD1. J gave up 1 base and V 5 bases, and 7 bases lay outside the gene matches. The CDR3 runs to 15 residues. Germline V gives CDR1 MNHNY, CDR2 SVGAGI (reference sequence). The chain's CDR3 is CASSTGQAHNYGYTF. CDR3 coding DNA: TGTGCCAGCAGTACAGGACAGGCCCATAACTATGGCTACACCTTC.

The chain couples TRBV6-1 to TRBJ1-1, with D maybe TRBD1 (5 bases). Deletions cut 7 bases from V and 3 bases from J, with 18 bases between. Germline CDR1 and CDR2: MNHNS and SASEGT. The CDR3 contains 15 residues. This chain's CDR3 is CASTDRFGAHTEAFF. Written as DNA, the CDR3 is TGTGCCAGCACCGACCGGTTTGGGGCCCACACTGAAGCTTTCTTT.

This chain uses TRBV10-2 with TRBJ2-5; 9 positions agree with TRBD1. The V gene end was trimmed by 4 bases and the J gene end by 5 bases; junction bases not matched to a gene: 8. This CDR3 region has 15 residues. Germline V gene data show CDR1 as WSHSY and CDR2 as SAAADI. CDR3 protein: CASSGSTGGRETQYF. The DNA for the CDR3 is TGCGCCAGCAGTGGATCGACAGGGGGGCGGGAGACCCAGTACTTC.

The V call is TRBV13, the J call TRBJ1-2, with 10 bases matching TRBD1. This CDR3 contains 16 residues. Germline trimming cut 4 bases from V and 3 bases from J; bases unmatched to any gene: 8. Germline V gene data show CDR1 as PRHDT and CDR2 as FYEKMQ (reference sequence). CDR3 residues: CASSSPTGTGDYGYTF. The CDR3 coding sequence is TGTGCCAGCAGCTCCCCCACCGGGACAGGGGACTATGGCTACACCTTC.

The table lists this clone with a few counts. The chain combines TRBV7-9 with TRBJ1-5; D gene ambiguous. V lost 3 bases and J lost 0, with 12 bases in between. The CDR3 runs to 16 residues. Per the germline V gene, CDR1 is SEHNR and CDR2 is FQNEAQ (reference sequence). In nucleotides, the CDR3 is TGTGCCAGCAGCTTCTCCCCGCGGGGTAGCAATCAGCCCCAGCATTTT. This gives the protein CASSFSPRGSNQPQHF.

The rearrangement uses TRBV7-9 and TRBJ2-7; possibly TRBD1 for D (5 bases). V was cut by 1 base and J by 9 bases, with 16 bases left in between. Germline CDR1 is SEHNR and CDR2 is FQNEAQ (reference sequence). The CDR3 totals 14 residues. The CDR3 DNA reads TGTGCCAGCAGCTTAGAAAACCCCAGGGCGGTGCAGTACTTC. It is translated as CASSLENPRAVQYF.

The rearrangement uses TRBV10-2 and TRBJ1-1, with D uncertain. Trimming shortened V by 7 bases and J by 7 bases, and 13 bases separated the two germline ends. This CDR3 spans 12 amino acids. Germline CDR1 is WSHSY and CDR2 is SAAADI. The CDR3 protein is CASINLGGEAFF. In DNA form, the CDR3 reads TGCGCCAGCATAAATTTAGGCGGTGAAGCTTTCTTT.

The V gene is TRBV9, the J gene TRBJ2-1; 10 bases are a match to TRBD2. Trimming cost V 2 bases and J 3 bases; bases outside gene matches: 2. This CDR3 contains 15 residues. Germline CDR1 is SGDLS and CDR2 is YYNGEE. The CDR3 DNA follows: TGTGCCAGCAGCGTTAGCGGGGGGATCTACAATGAGCAGTTCTTC. Protein: CASSVSGGIYNEQFF.

This clone appeared a few times. The chain has TRBV28 and TRBJ1-6; TRBD1 is a possible D gene (6 bases). CDR3 length equals 17 residues. Trimming cost V 6 bases and J 8 bases, with 23 bases left between them. CDR1 and CDR2 (germline): MDHEN, SYDVKM. CDR3 sequence: CASRSAGTQGGHSPLHF. DNA of the CDR3: TGTGCCAGCAGATCAGCCGGGACCCAAGGGGGACATTCACCCCTCCACTTT.

The V gene is TRBV9, the J gene TRBJ1-2, with D perhaps matching TRBD1 (6 bases). The CDR3 covers 16 residues. Germline V gene lookup returns CDR1 SGDLS and CDR2 YYNGEE. The germline V and J ends were trimmed by 4 bases and 0 bases, with 16 bases remaining between them. The CDR3 sequence: CASSLGQSVPNYGYTF. CDR3 nucleotide sequence: TGTGCCAGCAGCCTAGGACAGTCTGTGCCTAACTATGGCTACACCTTC.

J is TRBJ1-5 and V is TRBV18; maybe TRBD1 (6 bases). Looked up from germline, CDR1 is KGHSH and CDR2 is LQKENI. This CDR3 comprises 12 residues. The germline V and J ends were trimmed by 3 bases and 11 bases, with 11 bases remaining between them. This CDR3 is CASSPDEGAQHF. The CDR3 DNA reads as TGTGCCAGCTCACCGGACGAGGGGGCCCAGCATTTT.

This chain connects TRBV27 to TRBJ1-1; 10 bases align to TRBD1. Per the germline V gene, CDR1 is MNHEY and CDR2 is SMNVEV (reference sequence). The CDR3 is 19 amino acids. The V and J ends lost 1 base and 4 bases, in that order; junction bases with no gene match: 15. The CDR3 sequence: CASSLLRPGQGDFGTEAFF. Here the CDR3 DNA reads TGTGCCAGCAGTTTATTACGCCCTGGACAGGGGGATTTCGGCACTGAAGCTTTCTTT.